This T cell receptor beta chain came from a study of T-cell memory formation after mild COVID-19. Study-level background: In these data, TCR clusters were largely donor specific.

Regarding this clonotype: Its matching antigen is unknown.

After removal of 0 bases from V and 7 bases from J, the junction contained 8 bases not matched to a gene. The V gene's germline CDR1 is SGHDT and CDR2 YYEEEE. The CDR3 sequence is 16 residues long. Notes on the study in general: Clones that contracted from day 15 to 85 were balanced CD4/CD8, while later expanders leaned CD4+.

With constant-segment primers, 5'RACE yielded cDNA libraries of TCR alpha and TCR beta that carried sample barcodes and UMIs. TCRdb reprocessed the 5' RACE reads via MiXCR and lists one record per CDR3 protein. This table holds fewer than 250,000 distinct CDR3 sequences, over 9.5% found once. The TCR was taken from a man younger than 30 who had mild COVID-19 (a few samples of this study predate the infection). Cell type and time point are not known. The chain recombines TRBV5-6 with TRBJ2-1; TRBD1 matches at 9 bases. The specimen was PBMCs or a T cell subset sorted from them (not recorded which). CDR3 residues: CASSLVGTGLFNEQFF. DNA for the CDR3: TGTGCCAGCAGCTTGGTAGGGACAGGGCTTTTTAATGAGCAGTTCTTC.